What follows is one T cell receptor (beta chain) and its context. This sample stems from a study of blood T cell repertoires in COVID-19. Across the whole study: Material from acute and convalescent COVID-19 was sourced from the United States, Italy and Spain. In each case, the material was cDNA or gDNA derived from T cells, B-cell-depleted T cells, or PBMCs.

Authors' methods: Using reference gene primer amplification, nucleated cell counts were estimated. The table came from immunoSEQ multiplex PCR; TCRdb's copy has only in-frame clones and leaves some out. Clone size and V and J calls were adopted from that table, with D and trimming inferred from the DNA. The data contain around 50,000 clones, 90% of them singletons. This CDR3 is 13 amino acids long. V lost 4 bases to trimming and J lost 3 bases, with 9 bases between them. The germline V gene encodes CDR1 SNHLY and CDR2 FYNNEI. The chain is built from TRBV2 and TRBJ1-1; tentative D call: TRBD1 (6 bases). The clonotype comes from a man aged 65-85 years with acute or convalescent COVID-19. Specimen: peripheral blood. CDR3 amino acids: CASSGHRDTEAFF. The CDR3 DNA follows: TGTGCCAGCAGTGGCCACAGGGACACTGAAGCTTTCTTT.